A selection of T cell receptor beta chains follows, all from one sample in a study of blood T cell repertoires in COVID-19. Measured with immunoSEQ multiplex PCR; TCRdb has only the in-frame clones, and not every one. In the table there are 200,000 to 250,000 clones, 84% of which are singletons. The material sequenced was PBMCs or T cells enriched from blood (not recorded which). These TCRs come from a woman aged 40 to 55 who had recovered from COVID-19. Both conserved end residues are part of each CDR3. D genes are given only for firm matches. A row's size may be missing; if present it is once, few, many or a size class.

v_call: TRBV5-1; d_call: -; j_call: TRBJ1-1; clone_size: -; cdr3_aa: CASSFSRGLEDTEAFF; cdr3_nt: TGCGCCAGCAGCTTCAGCAGGGGCCTGGAGGACACTGAAGCTTTCTTT
v_call: TRBV7-9; d_call: TRBD2; j_call: TRBJ2-3; clone_size: -; cdr3_aa: CASSSSGSRRTDTQYF; cdr3_nt: TGTGCCAGCAGCTCTAGCGGGAGCAGACGCACAGATACGCAGTATTTT
v_call: TRBV28; d_call: -; j_call: TRBJ1-2; clone_size: -; cdr3_aa: CASSLYLRPNRDYGYTF; cdr3_nt: TGTGCCAGCAGTTTATATCTCAGACCAAACAGGGACTATGGCTACACCTTC
v_call: TRBV2; d_call: -; j_call: TRBJ1-5; clone_size: -; cdr3_aa: CASSADYSNQPQHF; cdr3_nt: TGTGCCAGCAGTGCAGATTATAGCAATCAGCCCCAGCATTTT
v_call: TRBV19; d_call: -; j_call: TRBJ1-4; clone_size: few; cdr3_aa: CASSGAATNEKLFF; cdr3_nt: TGTGCCAGTAGTGGAGCTGCAACTAATGAAAAACTGTTTTTT
v_call: TRBV7-8; d_call: TRBD2; j_call: TRBJ2-1; clone_size: -; cdr3_aa: CASSLGFSGRSYNEQFF; cdr3_nt: TGTGCCAGCAGCTTAGGTTTTAGCGGGAGATCCTACAATGAGCAGTTCTTC
v_call: TRBV5-8; d_call: -; j_call: TRBJ1-1; clone_size: -; cdr3_aa: CASSFRPGDGYTEAFF; cdr3_nt: TGTGCCAGCAGCTTCAGGCCAGGGGATGGGTACACTGAAGCTTTCTTT
v_call: TRBV5-1; d_call: TRBD1; j_call: TRBJ1-1; clone_size: -; cdr3_aa: CASSAQGGNTEAFF; cdr3_nt: TGCGCCAGCAGCGCCCAGGGGGGGAACACTGAAGCTTTCTTT
v_call: TRBV2; d_call: TRBD2; j_call: TRBJ2-1; clone_size: -; cdr3_aa: CASKRTNRAGYDNEQFF; cdr3_nt: TGTGCCAGCAAGAGGACCAACAGAGCGGGGTACGACAATGAGCAGTTCTTC
v_call: TRBV5-1; d_call: TRBD1; j_call: TRBJ1-4; clone_size: -; cdr3_aa: CASSLSGGLAEKLFF; cdr3_nt: TGCGCCAGCAGCTTGTCAGGGGGCTTAGCCGAAAAACTGTTTTTT
v_call: TRBV5-4; d_call: TRBD2; j_call: TRBJ2-1; clone_size: -; cdr3_aa: CASSFAGTSGSGEQFF; cdr3_nt: TGTGCCAGCAGCTTTGCCGGGACTAGCGGGAGTGGGGAGCAGTTCTTC
v_call: TRBV24-1; d_call: -; j_call: TRBJ1-1; clone_size: -; cdr3_aa: CATSGPYTEAFF; cdr3_nt: TGTGCCACCAGTGGTCCCTACACTGAAGCTTTCTTT
v_call: TRBV27; d_call: TRBD2; j_call: TRBJ2-7; clone_size: -; cdr3_aa: CASSITSGRAYEQYF; cdr3_nt: TGTGCCAGCAGTATCACTAGCGGGAGGGCCTACGAGCAGTACTTC